Listed below are T cell receptor beta chains from one sample, sequenced in a study of blood T cells in healthy people across ages. TCRdb redid the calling of the 5' RACE reads with MiXCR, one entry per CDR3 protein. The sample has 1.5 million to 2 million distinct CDR3 sequences, roughly 52% seen once; the top ten hold approximately 2%. Source material: blood. The receptor source for this set is a woman in her 40s in good health. CDR3s include the opening cysteine and the closing phenylalanine or tryptophan. A D gene is named only where the DNA matches it firmly. Size values are once, few and many counts, or a class for expanded clones, and some rows have none.

>NA|TRBJ2-3|TRBD2|TRBV7-9
TGTGCCAGCAGCTTAGAGCGGCTAGCGGGGACCCTTGGCGATACGCAGTATTTT
CASSLERLAGTLGDTQYF
>few|TRBJ2-7|NA|TRBV12-3/TRBV12-4
TGTGCCAGCAGTTTAGGGGGAGTGGCCGAGCAGTACTTC
CASSLGGVAEQYF
>NA|TRBJ2-4|TRBD1|TRBV7-8
TGTGCCAGCAGCTTAGGGACAGGGATTTCTCTGGTTTACTACGTGCAGTACTTC
CASSLGTGISLVYYVQYF
>few|TRBJ2-3|NA|TRBV5-1
TGCGCCAGCGCGATCGGGACTGCTAGCACAGATACGCAGTATTTT
CASAIGTASTDTQYF
>NA|TRBJ2-1|NA|TRBV10-3
TGTGCCATCAGTGACCCTAACAAAAGCTCCTACAATGAGCAGTTCTTC
CAISDPNKSSYNEQFF
>NA|TRBJ2-3|TRBD1|TRBV4-3
TGCGCCAGCAGCCAAGCAGGACAGGGGAGCACAGATACGCAGTATTTT
CASSQAGQGSTDTQYF
>NA|TRBJ1-6|NA|TRBV6-6
TGTGCCAGCAGTCAGACAGGCGCTTATTCGCCCCTCCACTTT
CASSQTGAYSPLHF
>few|TRBJ2-7|NA|TRBV29-1
TGCAGCGTTGAAAGTAGGTCTTCCTACGAGCAGTACTTC
CSVESRSSYEQYF
>NA|TRBJ2-3|TRBD1|TRBV27
TGTGCCAGCAGTTATACAGGGGGCGTCACAGATACGCAGTATTTT
CASSYTGGVTDTQYF
>few|TRBJ2-7|NA|TRBV20-1
TGCAGTGCTAGGCTGCGGTCCTACGAGCAGTACTTC
CSARLRSYEQYF
>few|TRBJ2-4|NA|TRBV5-1
TGCGCCAGCAGCTTGTCTTTCTCCGGCAAAAACATTCAGTACTTC
CASSLSFSGKNIQYF
>NA|TRBJ1-5|TRBD1|TRBV28
TGTGCCACCACCAGGGGGTTTAGCAATCAGCCCCAGCATTTT
CATTRGFSNQPQHF
>NA|TRBJ2-3|NA|TRBV7-2
TGTGCCAGCAGCTTATCGTCAGTTAGCACAGATACGGAGTATTTT
CASSLSSVSTDTEYF
>NA|TRBJ1-1|NA|TRBV20-1
TGCAGTGCTGCCCGACGGAACACTGAAGCTTTCTTT
CSAARRNTEAFF
>NA|TRBJ2-2|TRBD2|TRBV20-1
TGCAGTGCTACCAGCGGGGGGGCCCTCCTCCCCGGGGAGCTGTTTTTT
CSATSGGALLPGELFF
>few|TRBJ1-2|NA|TRBV5-1
TGCGCCAGCAGTACCGCCGGAGACTATGGCTACACCTTC
CASSTAGDYGYTF
>few|TRBJ2-3|TRBD2|TRBV4-3
TGCGCCAGCAGCCAAGATGAGGCAGCGGGGGGTAACACAGATACGCAGTATTTT
CASSQDEAAGGNTDTQYF
>NA|TRBJ2-7|TRBD1|TRBV7-8
TGTGCCAGCAGCGTAAAAGGGACAGTCTACGAGCAGTACTTC
CASSVKGTVYEQYF
>NA|TRBJ1-6|NA|TRBV13
TGTGCCAGCAGCTTAGGCCTTTCGGGCAGCGTAACACCCCTCCACTTT
CASSLGLSGSVTPLHF
>NA|TRBJ2-3|NA|TRBV27
TGTGCCAGCAGTTTAAACGCCGGGACGACGCAGTATTTT
CASSLNAGTTQYF
>NA|TRBJ2-7|NA|TRBV6-6
TGTGCCAGCAGTACAGCCCTGGGAGGTCCCTACGAGCAGTACTTC
CASSTALGGPYEQYF
>few|TRBJ2-7|TRBD2|TRBV4-3
TGCGCCAGCAGCTACGGACTAGCGGGATCCTACGAGCAGTACTTC
CASSYGLAGSYEQYF
>NA|TRBJ1-1|TRBD1|TRBV4-3
TGCGCCAGCAGCCAAGGTACGGGACAGCTGAACACTGAAGCTTTCTTT
CASSQGTGQLNTEAFF
>NA|TRBJ2-2|NA|TRBV29-1
TGCAGCGTAGATTTGGGTTACACCGGGGAGCTGTTTTTT
CSVDLGYTGELFF
>NA|TRBJ2-7|TRBD2|TRBV27
TGTGCCAGCCGCAAGAGCGGGGAGTTGATCTACGAGCAGTACTTC
CASRKSGELIYEQYF
>NA|TRBJ2-5|NA|TRBV7-2
TGTGCCAGCACCACTGGGGGATTCCAAGAGACCCAGTACTTC
CASTTGGFQETQYF
>NA|TRBJ2-2|NA|TRBV7-2
TGTGCCAGCAGCGTCCTTACAGCCGGGGAGCTGTTTTTT
CASSVLTAGELFF
>NA|TRBJ2-3|NA|TRBV7-2
TGTGCCAGCAACAGCTTTACCACTTCCACAGATACGCAGTATTTT
CASNSFTTSTDTQYF
>few|TRBJ2-5|NA|TRBV29-1
TGCAGCGTTGAAGATCGGGGCAGGGCAAATGAGCAGTACTTC
CSVEDRGRANEQYF
>NA|TRBJ1-2|NA|TRBV4-3
TGCGCCAGCAGCCACCTTCTTCGACAGTTTAAGAACTATGGCTACACCTTC
CASSHLLRQFKNYGYTF
>NA|TRBJ2-2|NA|TRBV29-1
TGCAGCGTTGAAGAAGTAGGGGACGGGGAGCTGTTTTTT
CSVEEVGDGELFF
>NA|TRBJ2-3|TRBD2|TRBV20-1
TGCAGTGCTACGGGGGGAACCACAGATACGCAGTATTTT
CSATGGTTDTQYF
>NA|TRBJ1-5|NA|TRBV4-2
TGTGCCAGCAGCCCGGGGGAGGGAGGCAATCAGCCCCAGCATTTT
CASSPGEGGNQPQHF
>NA|TRBJ1-1|NA|TRBV27
TGTGCCAGCAGTTCGCGGTTTTTAGGGGGCACTGAAGCTTTCTTT
CASSSRFLGGTEAFF